The clone carrying this T cell receptor beta chain has just a few counts. The data originate from a study of CD8 T cells in ankylosing spondylitis. Per the germline V gene, CDR1 is SGHVS and CDR2 is FNYEAQ. The ends were cut back, 1 base at V and 2 bases at J, with 11 bases in the middle. The CDR3 contains 15 residues. Each CDR3 protein is one row after TCRdb ran MiXCR on the 5' RACE reads. This table has about 240,000 distinct CDR3 sequences, under 30% appearing once. This sequence joins TRBV7-6 and TRBJ2-5; D unclear. The source material was blood, either unsorted or a sorted T cell fraction (not recorded which). The TCR comes from a male donor with ankylosing spondylitis or in good health (not recorded which). The CDR3: CASSLGAARQETQYF. CDR3 DNA: TGTGCCAGCAGCTTAGGTGCGGCACGACAAGAGACCCAGTACTTC.